This is a list of T cell receptor beta chains from one sample in a study of blood T cells in healthy people across ages. Via MiXCR, TCRdb re-called the 5' RACE reads, giving one row per CDR3 protein. This sample has some 1,000,000 distinct CDR3 sequences, with under 30% found just once. The same specimen was also included in a second study, on T cells of mothers and their children.

Input material: blood. These receptors all stem from a girl aged 2-9 years in good health. Both conserved end residues are part of each CDR3. A D gene is named only where the DNA matches it firmly. Some rows mark clone size as missing; the rest say once, few, many or name a class of expanded clone.

d_gene,v_gene,abundance,j_gene,CDR3aa,CDR3nt
NA,TRBV19,many,TRBJ2-3,CASEGDTQYF,TGTGCCAGTGAAGGGGATACGCAGTATTTT
NA,TRBV29-1,few,TRBJ2-7,CSVETPYEQYF,TGCAGCGTTGAAACCCCCTACGAGCAGTACTTC
NA,TRBV29-1,NA,TRBJ2-5,CSVGVRGAETQYF,TGCAGCGTTGGGGTCAGGGGTGCAGAGACCCAGTACTTC
NA,TRBV29-1,NA,TRBJ1-1,CSVLIPTNTEAFF,TGCAGCGTTCTAATTCCGACGAACACTGAAGCTTTCTTT
NA,TRBV12-3/TRBV12-4,NA,TRBJ1-1,CASTRTAPVRAVF,TGTGCCAGCACCAGGACAGCCCCAGTCCGAGCTGTCTTT
TRBD1,TRBV20-1,few,TRBJ1-4,CSASDRATNEKLFF,TGCAGTGCTAGTGACAGGGCTACTAATGAAAAACTGTTTTTT
NA,TRBV27,few,TRBJ2-1,CASSLNVLNEQFF,TGTGCCAGCAGTTTAAATGTCCTCAATGAGCAGTTCTTC
NA,TRBV5-1,once,TRBJ1-2,CASSFGREGGYTF,TGCGCCAGCAGCTTTGGCCGGGAGGGAGGCTACACCTTC
TRBD2,TRBV20-1,NA,TRBJ2-1,CSARGPSGRIRQFF,TGCAGTGCTAGAGGGCCTAGCGGGAGAATCAGGCAGTTCTTC
NA,TRBV5-1,NA,TRBJ2-5,CASSLAGGKSAQYF,TGCGCCAGCAGCTTGGCAGGAGGAAAGTCAGCCCAGTACTTC
TRBD2,TRBV29-1,NA,TRBJ2-1,CSVVGLAGVREQFF,TGCAGCGTGGTCGGACTAGCGGGAGTTAGAGAGCAGTTCTTC
NA,TRBV28,NA,TRBJ2-5,CASSASSAKFF,TGTGCCAGCAGTGCTTCTAGCGCTAAGTTCTTC
NA,TRBV12-3/TRBV12-4,NA,TRBJ1-6,CASSPGGENSPLHF,TGTGCCAGCAGCCCCGGGGGGGAGAATTCACCCCTCCACTTT
TRBD1,TRBV9,few,TRBJ1-2,CASSVAEDRGDLYGYTF,TGTGCCAGCAGCGTAGCTGAGGACAGGGGAGACCTCTATGGCTACACCTTC
TRBD1,TRBV7-8,few,TRBJ1-4,CASSPGGRTGGDEKLFF,TGTGCCAGCAGCCCGGGCGGGCGGACAGGGGGAGACGAAAAACTGTTTTTT
TRBD2,TRBV6-5,NA,TRBJ2-5,CASSYSSSGGGVETQYF,TGTGCCAGCAGTTACTCCTCTAGCGGGGGTGGTGTAGAGACCCAGTACTTC
NA,TRBV19,few,TRBJ1-2,CASSMWTKNYGYTF,TGTGCCAGTAGTATGTGGACCAAAAACTATGGCTACACCTTC
NA,TRBV5-5,few,TRBJ1-3,CASSFTGGNTIYF,TGTGCCAGCAGCTTCACAGGGGGAAACACCATATATTTT
NA,TRBV29-1,once,TRBJ2-7,CSVGDTRAHEQYF,TGCAGCGTTGGGGACACCCGAGCCCACGAGCAGTACTTC
NA,TRBV7-2,few,TRBJ1-6,CASSPPGAGPLHF,TGTGCCAGCAGCCCCCCAGGGGCTGGGCCCCTCCACTTT
NA,TRBV5-6,NA,TRBJ2-4,CASSFGYENIQYF,TGTGCCAGCAGCTTTGGGTATGAAAACATTCAGTACTTC
NA,TRBV28,NA,TRBJ2-7,CASSLLGLPSSYEQYF,TGTGCCAGCAGTTTATTGGGCCTACCCAGCTCCTACGAGCAGTACTTC
TRBD2,TRBV4-1,once,TRBJ2-4,CASSHPSGEGVGRNIQYF,TGCGCCAGCAGCCACCCTAGCGGGGAGGGGGTTGGAAGAAACATTCAGTACTTC
TRBD1,TRBV20-1,few,TRBJ2-7,CSAQDRWFEQYF,TGCAGTGCCCAGGACAGGTGGTTCGAGCAGTACTTC
NA,TRBV7-9,few,TRBJ2-7,CASNIRGSYEQYF,TGTGCCAGCAATATCAGGGGATCCTACGAGCAGTACTTC
NA,TRBV4-1,NA,TRBJ1-3,CASSPFGNPGGGNTIYF,TGCGCCAGCAGCCCATTTGGTAACCCAGGAGGAGGAAACACCATATATTTT
TRBD2,TRBV5-1,NA,TRBJ2-1,CASSSLTGGGYNEQFF,TGCGCCAGCAGCTCCTTAACGGGGGGTGGCTACAATGAGCAGTTCTTC
NA,TRBV6-6,few,TRBJ1-4,CASSLTGPNEKLFF,TGTGCCAGCAGTTTGACAGGTCCTAATGAAAAACTGTTTTTT
TRBD1,TRBV28,NA,TRBJ1-2,CASSFPGTGNGYTF,TGTGCCAGCAGTTTCCCCGGGACAGGGAACGGCTACACCTTC
NA,TRBV7-3,few,TRBJ2-3,CASSFGPPDTQYF,TGTGCCAGCAGCTTCGGTCCCCCGGATACGCAGTATTTT
TRBD1,TRBV28,NA,TRBJ2-2,CASRGRGPTGELFF,TGTGCCAGCAGGGGCAGGGGGCCAACCGGGGAGCTGTTTTTT
NA,TRBV4-1,NA,TRBJ2-1,CASSHLGNEQFF,TGTGCCAGCAGCCATCTAGGCAATGAGCAGTTCTTC
NA,TRBV6-4,NA,TRBJ2-7,CASSEYGSRSYEQYF,TGTGCCAGCAGTGAGTACGGGAGCAGGTCCTACGAGCAGTACTTC
NA,TRBV20-1,many,TRBJ2-5,CSARDSMAAAWETQYF,TGCAGTGCTAGAGATTCGATGGCAGCGGCCTGGGAGACCCAGTACTTC
NA,TRBV13,NA,TRBJ1-1,CASSSERGAYTEAFF,TGTGCCAGCAGCTCCGAACGGGGCGCGTACACTGAAGCTTTCTTT
TRBD2,TRBV3-1,NA,TRBJ2-7,CASSHLLAGGDEQYF,TGTGCCAGCAGCCACCTTCTAGCGGGAGGAGACGAGCAGTACTTC
NA,TRBV20-1,few,TRBJ1-3,CSARDSRPFGNTIYF,TGCAGTGCTAGAGATTCTCGGCCCTTTGGAAACACCATATATTTT
NA,TRBV29-1,NA,TRBJ2-2,CSAGWTGELFF,TGCAGCGCAGGCTGGACCGGGGAGCTGTTTTTT
NA,TRBV7-2,few,TRBJ2-5,CASNLRMYQETQYF,TGTGCCAGCAACCTACGGATGTACCAAGAGACCCAGTACTTC
NA,TRBV29-1,few,TRBJ2-7,CSVKITGPYEQYF,TGCAGCGTAAAGATTACCGGGCCCTACGAGCAGTACTTC
NA,TRBV7-9,NA,TRBJ2-1,CASSRRRTDSYNEQFF,TGTGCCAGCAGCAGGCGCCGGACGGACTCCTACAATGAGCAGTTCTTC
NA,TRBV14,NA,TRBJ2-7,CASSPYIGVGDEQYF,TGTGCCAGCAGCCCCTATATAGGGGTGGGGGACGAGCAGTACTTC
TRBD2,TRBV7-2,NA,TRBJ2-3,CASSFSGGTTDTQYF,TGTGCCAGCAGCTTTAGCGGGGGGACTACAGATACGCAGTATTTT
NA,TRBV7-9,NA,TRBJ2-1,CASSTIGGEQFF,TGTGCCAGCAGCACAATTGGGGGTGAGCAGTTCTTC